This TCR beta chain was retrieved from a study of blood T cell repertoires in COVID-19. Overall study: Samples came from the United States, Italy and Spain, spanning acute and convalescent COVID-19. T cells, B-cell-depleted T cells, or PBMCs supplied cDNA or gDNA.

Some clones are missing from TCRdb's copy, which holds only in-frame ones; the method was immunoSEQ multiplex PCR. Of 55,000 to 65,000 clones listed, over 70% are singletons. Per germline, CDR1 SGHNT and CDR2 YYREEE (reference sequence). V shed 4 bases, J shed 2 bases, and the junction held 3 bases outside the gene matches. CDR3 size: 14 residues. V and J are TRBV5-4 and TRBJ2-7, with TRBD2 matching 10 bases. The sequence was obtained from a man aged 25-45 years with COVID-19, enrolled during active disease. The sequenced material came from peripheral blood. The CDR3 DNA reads TGTGCCAGCAGCCAGCGGGAGGGAGCCTACGAGCAGTACTTC. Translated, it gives CASSQREGAYEQYF.